The 2 T cell receptor beta chains presented below share a single source sample, sequenced in a study of vaccination and CD4 T cells after COVID-19. Their antigens are not known. Treatment meaning: roughly nine-day PBMC culture with coronavirus spike peptide pools or control peptides (ViraFEST assay). Scientists ran DNA taken from cultured CD4+ T cells through the Oncomine TCR Beta short-read assay for sequencing. TCRdb fed the PCR reads into MiXCR, producing one record per CDR3 protein. The table has 15,000 or so distinct CDR3 sequences, under 30% seen once. The sequencing input was cultured CD4+ T cells from blood. The receptors were sampled from a human donor with COVID-19.

The table lists this clonotype with a few counts. The CDR3 coding sequence is TGTGCCAGCAGCTTAAAGGGCGAAAAACTGTTTTTT. Protein: CASSLKGEKLFF. The chain uses TRBV7-6 and TRBJ1-4; D ambiguous. The CDR3 extends over 12 amino acids. Germline assignment: CDR1 SGHVS and CDR2 FNYEAQ. The V and J ends lost 2 bases and 8 bases respectively, with 6 bases between them.

The chain uses TRBV24-1 and TRBJ2-2, with D possibly TRBD2 on 6 matching bases. The CDR3 covers 17 residues. CDR1 and CDR2 (germline): KGHDR, SFDVKD. Trimming stripped 2 bases from V and 0 bases from J, with 12 bases between. The CDR3 DNA is TGTGCCACCAGTGATTCGGGGCGGGGCCCGAACACCGGGGAGCTGTTTTTT. It encodes CATSDSGRGPNTGELFF.